Sequencing of this TCR beta chain was carried out in a study of blood T cell repertoires in COVID-19. This CDR3 spans 15 amino acids. V shed 2 bases, J shed 2 bases, and the junction held 4 bases outside the gene matches. Germline-derived CDR1 and CDR2 are KGHSH and LQKENI. Participants' reported clinical history set cohort assignment. The count of this clone is one. Libraries were prepared by immunoSEQ multiplex PCR; TCRdb keeps only in-frame clonotypes and omits some of them. The sample lists hundreds of thousands of clones, approximately 90% seen once, with 0.9% to 1.1% in the top ten. The sequenced sample consisted of PBMCs or T cells enriched from blood (not recorded which). The sequence came from a man aged 18 to 30 who had recovered from COVID-19. The chain couples TRBV18 to TRBJ2-3; TRBD2 matches at 7 bases. This CDR3 reads CASSPFLADTDTQYF. In nucleotides, the CDR3 is TGTGCCAGCTCACCATTTCTAGCGGACACAGATACGCAGTATTTT.